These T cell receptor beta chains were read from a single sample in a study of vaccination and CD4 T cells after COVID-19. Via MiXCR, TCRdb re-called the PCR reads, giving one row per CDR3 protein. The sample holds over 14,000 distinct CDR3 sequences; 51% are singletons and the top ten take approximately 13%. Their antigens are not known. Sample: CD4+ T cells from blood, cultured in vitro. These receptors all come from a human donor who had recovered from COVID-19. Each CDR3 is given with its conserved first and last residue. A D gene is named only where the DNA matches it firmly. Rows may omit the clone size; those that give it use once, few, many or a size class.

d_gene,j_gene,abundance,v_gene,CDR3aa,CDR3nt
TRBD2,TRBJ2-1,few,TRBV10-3,CAISPYSGNEQFF,TGTGCCATCAGTCCCTATAGCGGGAATGAGCAGTTCTTC
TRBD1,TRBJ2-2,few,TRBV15,CATSRGYRGPGELFF,TGTGCCACCAGCAGGGGATACAGGGGGCCCGGGGAGCTGTTTTTT
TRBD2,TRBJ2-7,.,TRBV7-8,CASSSTSGRPEQYF,TGTGCCAGCAGCTCAACTAGCGGGAGACCCGAGCAGTACTTC
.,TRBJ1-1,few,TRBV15,CATSRDPGSTEAFF,TGTGCCACCAGCAGAGATCCAGGGTCCACTGAAGCTTTCTTT
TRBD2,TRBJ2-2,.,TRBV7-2,CASSLERLAGASGELFF,TGTGCCAGCAGCTTAGAGCGACTAGCGGGGGCGTCCGGGGAGCTGTTTTTT
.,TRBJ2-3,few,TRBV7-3,CASSVLRTDTQYF,TGTGCCAGCAGCGTCCTTCGCACAGATACGCAGTATTTT
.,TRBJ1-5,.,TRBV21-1,CASSKEGDRGGDQPQHF,TGTGCCAGCAGCAAAGAAGGGGACAGGGGAGGGGATCAGCCCCAGCATTTT
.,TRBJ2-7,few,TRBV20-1,CSARGQGEAWEQYF,TGCAGTGCTAGGGGGCAGGGGGAGGCTTGGGAGCAGTACTTC
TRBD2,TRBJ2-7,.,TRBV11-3,CASSFEGLGTSRLYEQYF,TGTGCCAGCAGCTTTGAGGGACTCGGGACTAGCCGTCTCTACGAGCAGTACTTC
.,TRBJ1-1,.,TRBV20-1,CSAREDGTEAFF,TGCAGTGCTCGAGAGGACGGCACTGAAGCTTTCTTT
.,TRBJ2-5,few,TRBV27,CASSLMYQETQYF,TGTGCCAGCAGTTTAATGTACCAAGAGACCCAGTACTTC
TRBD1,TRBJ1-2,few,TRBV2,CASRFLTGNYGYTF,TGTGCCAGCAGATTCCTGACAGGGAACTATGGCTACACCTTC
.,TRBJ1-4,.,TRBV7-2,CASSSRATTNEKLFF,TGTGCCAGCAGCTCCCGGGCAACAACTAATGAAAAACTGTTTTTT
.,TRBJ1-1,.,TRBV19,CATETGRDTEAFF,TGTGCCACCGAGACAGGACGGGACACTGAAGCTTTCTTT
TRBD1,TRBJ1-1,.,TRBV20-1,CSARGQTGGFTEAFF,TGCAGTGCTAGAGGACAGACAGGGGGATTCACTGAAGCTTTCTTT
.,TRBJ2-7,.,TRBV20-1,CSVSVRTDTYEQYF,TGCAGTGTATCGGTGAGGACGGACACCTACGAGCAGTACTTC
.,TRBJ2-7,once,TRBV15,CATSRPDSANEQYF,TGTGCCACCAGCAGACCGGACAGCGCAAACGAGCAGTACTTC
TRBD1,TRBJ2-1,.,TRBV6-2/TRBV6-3,CASSPGQGASSSYNEQFF,TGTGCCAGCAGCCCGGGACAGGGGGCATCCTCCTCCTACAATGAGCAGTTCTTC
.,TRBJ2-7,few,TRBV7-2,CASSLTPGSYEQYF,TGTGCCAGCAGCTTGACACCAGGTTCCTACGAGCAGTACTTC
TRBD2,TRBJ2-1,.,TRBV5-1,CASSPVAGSQTSGF,TGCGCCAGCAGCCCAGTAGCGGGTAGTCAAACTTCAGGCTTC
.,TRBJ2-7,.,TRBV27,CASSPSPGSWGEQYF,TGTGCCAGCAGCCCCTCCCCGGGCTCCTGGGGCGAGCAGTACTTC
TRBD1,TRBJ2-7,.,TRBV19,CASSRRQGRLGSYEQYF,TGTGCCAGTAGTCGAAGACAGGGTCGGCTAGGGTCCTACGAGCAGTACTTC
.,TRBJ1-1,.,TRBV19,CASSIDGGMNTEAFF,TGTGCCAGTAGTATAGATGGAGGGATGAACACTGAAGCTTTCTTT
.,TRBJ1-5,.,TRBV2,CASSGTGGGQPQHF,TGTGCCAGCAGCGGAACGGGGGGCGGGCAGCCCCAGCATTTT
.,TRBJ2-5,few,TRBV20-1,CSAREAGTRLGTQYF,TGCAGTGCTAGAGAGGCGGGGACCCGATTGGGGACCCAGTACTTC
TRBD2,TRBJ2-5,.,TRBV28,CASVPGGRETQYF,TGTGCCAGCGTCCCGGGGGGTAGGGAGACCCAGTACTTC
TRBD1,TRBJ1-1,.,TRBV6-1,CASRQGQNTEAFF,TGTGCCAGCAGACAGGGGCAGAACACTGAAGCTTTCTTT
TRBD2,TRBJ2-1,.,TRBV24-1,CATSEPGLAGHNEQFF,TGTGCCACCAGTGAACCCGGACTAGCGGGACACAATGAGCAGTTCTTC
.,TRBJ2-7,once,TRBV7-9,CASSLEARTYEQYF,TGTGCCAGCAGCTTAGAGGCCAGAACCTACGAGCAGTACTTC
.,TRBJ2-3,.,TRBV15,CATSTHGDTQYF,TGTGCCACCAGCACCCACGGTGATACGCAGTATTTT
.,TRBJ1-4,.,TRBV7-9,CASSSKDSVGEKLFF,TGTGCCAGCAGCTCAAAGGACTCAGTCGGGGAAAAACTGTTTTTT
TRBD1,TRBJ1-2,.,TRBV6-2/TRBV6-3,CASSSTARGTGEDGYTF,TGTGCCAGCAGTTCCACCGCCCGGGGGACAGGGGAAGACGGCTACACCTTC
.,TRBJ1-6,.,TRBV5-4,CASSFGPGAANNSPLHF,TGTGCCAGCAGCTTCGGCCCGGGGGCGGCGAATAATTCACCCCTCCACTTT
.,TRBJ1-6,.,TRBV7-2,CASRRPGSSYNSPLHF,TGTGCCAGCAGACGACCAGGGAGCTCCTATAATTCACCCCTCCACTTT
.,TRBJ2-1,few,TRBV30,CASTGTPANEQFF,TGTGCCTCAACCGGGACTCCAGCCAATGAGCAGTTCTTC
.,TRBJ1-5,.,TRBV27,CASSLWGGGQPQHF,TGTGCCAGCAGTTTATGGGGGGGCGGTCAGCCCCAGCATTTT
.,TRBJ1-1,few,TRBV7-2,CASSLAQGGGTEAFF,TGTGCCAGCAGCTTAGCTCAGGGAGGGGGTACTGAAGCTTTCTTT